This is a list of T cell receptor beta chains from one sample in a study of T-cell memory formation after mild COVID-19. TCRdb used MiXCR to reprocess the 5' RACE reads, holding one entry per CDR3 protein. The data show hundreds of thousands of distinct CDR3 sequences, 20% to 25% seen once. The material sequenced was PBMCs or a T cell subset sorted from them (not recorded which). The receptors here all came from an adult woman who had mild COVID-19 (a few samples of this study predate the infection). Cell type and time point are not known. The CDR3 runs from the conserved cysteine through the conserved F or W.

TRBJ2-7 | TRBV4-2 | CASSQDERQGTYEQYF
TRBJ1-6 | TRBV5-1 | CASRGDTTSRNSPLHF
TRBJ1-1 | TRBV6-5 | CASSYRTMNTEAFF
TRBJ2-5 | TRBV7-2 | CASSSAKAQYF
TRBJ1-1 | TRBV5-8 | CATKPRGALTEAFF
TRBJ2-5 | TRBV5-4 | CASSKGLAGILETQYF
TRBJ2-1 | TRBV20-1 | CSAIFAGFDEQFF
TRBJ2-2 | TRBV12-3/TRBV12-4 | CASSRSNTGELFF
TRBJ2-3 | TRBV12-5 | CASGWGQGRTDTQYF
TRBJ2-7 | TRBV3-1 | CASSPMAAVYEQYF
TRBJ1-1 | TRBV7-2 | CASSLMSATYTEAFF
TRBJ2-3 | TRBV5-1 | CASRSLGQGADTQYF
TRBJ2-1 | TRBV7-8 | CASSLAGLAGGLGSYNEQFF
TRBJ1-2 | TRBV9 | CASSSRPGQGGYGYTF
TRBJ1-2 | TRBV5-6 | CASSQISGRGHYGYTF
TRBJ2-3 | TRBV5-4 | CASSLQAGGTDTQYF
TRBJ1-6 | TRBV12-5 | CASGLVGARNSPLHF
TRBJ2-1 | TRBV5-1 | CASSGVLRLNEQFF
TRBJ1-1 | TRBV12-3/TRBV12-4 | CASSFHLETEAFF
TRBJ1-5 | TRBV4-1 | CASSQDPAGGQPQHF
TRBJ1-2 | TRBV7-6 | CASSLASDRDYGYTF
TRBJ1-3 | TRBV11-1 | CASSFGGPRDRGYRAGNTIYF
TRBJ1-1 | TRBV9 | CASSVSRAVSTEAFF
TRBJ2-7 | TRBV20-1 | CSASATSGRKNEQYF
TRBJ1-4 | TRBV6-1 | CASRDREREKLFF
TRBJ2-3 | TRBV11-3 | CASSSRAGPITDTQYF
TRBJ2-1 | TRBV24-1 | CAPRGRSGMVRNEQFF
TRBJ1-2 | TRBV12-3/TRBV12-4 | CASSSAGSGYGYTF
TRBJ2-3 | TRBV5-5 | CASSDTPADTQYF
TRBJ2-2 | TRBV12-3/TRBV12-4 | CATAWTAPGELFF
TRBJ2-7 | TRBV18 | CASSPPVGGAYEQYF
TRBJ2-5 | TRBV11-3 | CASSLVVGGYQETQYF
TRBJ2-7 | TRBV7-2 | CASSFSGTGGPYEQYF
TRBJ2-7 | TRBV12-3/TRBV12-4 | CASSLARSQDEQYF
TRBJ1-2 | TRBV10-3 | CAISEQGTGAFDTF
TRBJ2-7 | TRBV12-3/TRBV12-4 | CASSLASRLAGDYEQYF
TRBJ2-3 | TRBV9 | CASSVDTDTQYF
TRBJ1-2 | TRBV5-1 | CASSWTGNGYTF
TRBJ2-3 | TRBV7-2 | CATGRGPTSTDTQYF
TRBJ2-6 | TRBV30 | CAWSVGAGANVLTF
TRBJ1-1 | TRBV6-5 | CASSYSGPLNTEAFF
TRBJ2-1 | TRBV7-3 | CASSTLAGPYNEQFF
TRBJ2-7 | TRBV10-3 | CAIGSGGSTGNEQYF
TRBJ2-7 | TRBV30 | CAWRTSGTYEQYF
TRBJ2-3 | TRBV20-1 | CSATRGDTQYF
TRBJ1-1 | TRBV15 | CATRDRGIRTEAFF
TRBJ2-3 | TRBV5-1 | CASSLALSLASTDTQYF
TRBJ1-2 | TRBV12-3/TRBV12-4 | CASSYTGPRPNYGYTF
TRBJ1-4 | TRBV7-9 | CASSTGTYLEKNEKLFF
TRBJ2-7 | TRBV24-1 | CATSDWTGESYEQYF
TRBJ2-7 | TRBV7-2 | CASSSPARDEQYF
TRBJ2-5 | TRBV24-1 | CATSDLGGGFETQYF
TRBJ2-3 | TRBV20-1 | CSARAGTTPTDTQYF
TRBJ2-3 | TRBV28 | CASSLSGTGTSGTDTQYF
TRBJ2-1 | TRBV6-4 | CASSEWAGGSYNEQFF
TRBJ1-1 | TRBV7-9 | CATPNVNTGSGTEAFF
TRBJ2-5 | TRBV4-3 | CASSQGYGRAETQYF